The clone carrying this T cell receptor beta chain was seen a handful of times. Its antigen is unknown. The sample comes from a study of shared clonotypes between healthy human individuals. Overall study results and limits: Several donors showed sharing of roughly 5% of naive CD4 clonotypes. As a rule, naive subsets had a larger estimated richness than memory subsets. It was expected that sequencing depth would affect clonotype sharing among donors.

Per the original data handling: Filtering differed, since immunoSEQ gave only junction sequences and no quality scores. Generated by immunoSEQ multiplex PCR, the TCRdb table keeps only in-frame clones and is missing some. V and J calls and clone size are those listed in that table; D and trimming were worked out from the DNA. The sample shows 2 million to 3 million clones, over 85% of them seen only once. Sequencing was done on a sample of naive CD4+ T cells from PBMCs. As for subset: CD45RA+ positively selected. The receptor was isolated from a man aged 18 to 35 in good health. Some clones in this sample may be carry-over from other donors' samples.

The DNA of the CDR3 is TGTGCCATCAGTGACCAGACTAGCGGGAGGGCAGATACGCAGTATTTT. This translates into CAISDQTSGRADTQYF. V gene TRBV10-3 combines with J gene TRBJ2-3, with TRBD2 identical over 14 bases. CDR3 size: 16 residues. Trimming at V came to 3 bases and at J to 4 bases, leaving 3 bases not matched to a gene. Looked up from germline, CDR1 is ENHRY and CDR2 is SYGVKD.